This T cell receptor beta chain came from a study of T cells in Graves' hyperthyroidism and ophthalmopathy. There are a few counts of this clonotype. Its specificity is not known. RNA transcripts were the template for amplifying TCR beta CDR3 regions. The TCR CDR3 first-round RT-PCR relied on the HTBI primer set. TCRdb fed the multiplex PCR reads into MiXCR, producing one record per CDR3 protein. The sample includes around 420,000 distinct CDR3 sequences, 15% to 19% of them seen just once. The CDR3 contains 15 residues. Per the germline V gene, CDR1 is LNHDA and CDR2 is SQIVND (reference sequence). V was shortened by 3 bases and J by 3 bases, with 12 bases between the two germline ends. Overall study results and limits: Clonotypes that were expanded in thyroid above 0.001 mostly appeared in blood too. Ophthalmopathy prediction by the model preceded onset by a median about 6 months.

The chain employs TRBV19 and TRBJ1-5, with D tentatively TRBD1 (5 bases). The sequencing sample was made of blood. This sequence originates from a woman younger than 30 with Graves' hyperthyroidism. Here the CDR3 reads CASSMGSGVNQPQHF. The DNA for the CDR3 is TGTGCCAGTAGTATGGGGTCGGGGGTCAATCAGCCCCAGCATTTT.